This T cell receptor (beta chain) was sequenced in a study of Graves' ophthalmopathy and Graves' hyperthyroidism. Across the whole study: Hyperthyroidism showing no ophthalmopathy within 18 months of follow-up was stable.

In this sample, this clonotype turned up many times. Germline V gene sequence: CDR1 LNHDA, CDR2 SQIVND (reference sequence). This CDR3 contains 14 residues. The J segment lost 2 bases and the V segment lost 3 bases, leaving 3 bases of the junction unmatched. The study amplified TCR beta CDR3 regions using RNA transcripts. The first round was an RT-PCR with HTBI primers, and the second round was a multiplex PCR. TCRdb ran MiXCR on the multiplex PCR reads and lists one entry per CDR3 protein. In the table there are about 550,000 distinct CDR3 sequences, under 45% of which are singletons. The rearrangement links TRBV19 to TRBJ2-5; TRBD1 aligns across 7 bases. The sample taken for sequencing was peripheral blood or thyroid tissue (not recorded which). The sequence was collected from an adult man with Graves' hyperthyroidism. The CDR3, as DNA: TGTGCCAGTAGTATTAGCAGGGGGCAAGAGACCCAGTACTTC. Protein: CASSISRGQETQYF.